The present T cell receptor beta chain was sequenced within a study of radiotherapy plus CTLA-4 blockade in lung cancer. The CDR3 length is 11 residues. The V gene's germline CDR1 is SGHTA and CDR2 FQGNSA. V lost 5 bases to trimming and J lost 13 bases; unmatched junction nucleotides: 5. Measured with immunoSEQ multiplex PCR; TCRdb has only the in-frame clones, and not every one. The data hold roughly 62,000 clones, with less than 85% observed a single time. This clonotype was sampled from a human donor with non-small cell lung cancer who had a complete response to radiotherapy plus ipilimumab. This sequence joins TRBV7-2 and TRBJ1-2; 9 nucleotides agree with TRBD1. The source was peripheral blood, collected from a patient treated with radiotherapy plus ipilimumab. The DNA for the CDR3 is TGTGCCAGCAGCCTACAGGGGGCGAGCACCTTC. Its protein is CASSLQGASTF. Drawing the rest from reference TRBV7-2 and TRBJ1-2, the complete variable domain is GAGVSQSPSNKVTEKGKDVELRCDPISGHTALYWYRQSLGQGLEFLIYFQGNSAPDKSGLPSDRFSAERTGGSVSTLTIQRTQQEDSAVYLCASSLQGASTFGSGTRLTVV.